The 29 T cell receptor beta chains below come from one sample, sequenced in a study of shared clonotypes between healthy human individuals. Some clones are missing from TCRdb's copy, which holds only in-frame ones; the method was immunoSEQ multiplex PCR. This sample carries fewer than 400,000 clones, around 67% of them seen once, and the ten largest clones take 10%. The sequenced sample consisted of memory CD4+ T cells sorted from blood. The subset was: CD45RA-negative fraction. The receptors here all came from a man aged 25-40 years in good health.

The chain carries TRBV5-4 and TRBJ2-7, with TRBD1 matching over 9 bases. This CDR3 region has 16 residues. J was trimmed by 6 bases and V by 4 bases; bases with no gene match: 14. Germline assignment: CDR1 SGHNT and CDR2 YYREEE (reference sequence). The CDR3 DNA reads TGTGCCAGCAGCGCCGTTACCGGGACAGGGACGGGCGAGCAGTACTTC. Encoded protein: CASSAVTGTGTGEQYF.

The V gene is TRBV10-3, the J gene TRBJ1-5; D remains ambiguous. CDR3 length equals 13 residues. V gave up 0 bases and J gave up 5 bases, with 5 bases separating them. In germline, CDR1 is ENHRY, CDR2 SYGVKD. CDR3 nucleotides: TGTGCCATCAGTGAGTCAATCGATCAGCCCCAGCATTTT. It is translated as CAISESIDQPQHF.

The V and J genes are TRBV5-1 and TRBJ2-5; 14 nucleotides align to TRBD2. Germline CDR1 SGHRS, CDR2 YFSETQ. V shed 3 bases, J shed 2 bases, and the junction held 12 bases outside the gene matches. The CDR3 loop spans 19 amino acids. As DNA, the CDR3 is TGCGCCAGCAGCTCCAACGGACTAGCGGGAGGTACGGGTCAAGAGACCCAGTACTTC. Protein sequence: CASSSNGLAGGTGQETQYF.

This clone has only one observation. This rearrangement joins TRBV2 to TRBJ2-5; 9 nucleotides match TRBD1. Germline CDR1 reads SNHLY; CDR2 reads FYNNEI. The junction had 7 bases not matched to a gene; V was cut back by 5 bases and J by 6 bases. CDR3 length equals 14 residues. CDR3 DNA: TGTGCCAGCAGTTCAAACAGGGGGCCCAAGACCCAGTACTTC. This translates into CASSSNRGPKTQYF. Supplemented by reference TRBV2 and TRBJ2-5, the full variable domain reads EPEVTQTPSHQVTQMGQEVILRCVPISNHLYFYWYRQILGQKVEFLVSFYNNEISEKSEIFDDQFSVERPDGSNFTLKIRSTKLEDSAMYFCASSSNRGPKTQYFGPGTRLLVL.

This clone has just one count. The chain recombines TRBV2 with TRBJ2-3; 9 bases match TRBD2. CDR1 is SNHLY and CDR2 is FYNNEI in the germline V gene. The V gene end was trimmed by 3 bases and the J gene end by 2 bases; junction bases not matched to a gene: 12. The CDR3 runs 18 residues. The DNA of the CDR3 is TGTGCCAGCAGTGATGGGCTTTTAGCGGGAGAGGACACAGATACGCAGTATTTT. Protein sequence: CASSDGLLAGEDTDTQYF.

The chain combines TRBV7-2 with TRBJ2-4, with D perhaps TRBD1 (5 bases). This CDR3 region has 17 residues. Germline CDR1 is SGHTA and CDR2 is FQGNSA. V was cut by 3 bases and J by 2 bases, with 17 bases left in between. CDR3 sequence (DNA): TGTGCCAGCAGCTTCCATTCAGGGCGCGTGACCAAAAACATTCAGTACTTC. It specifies CASSFHSGRVTKNIQYF.

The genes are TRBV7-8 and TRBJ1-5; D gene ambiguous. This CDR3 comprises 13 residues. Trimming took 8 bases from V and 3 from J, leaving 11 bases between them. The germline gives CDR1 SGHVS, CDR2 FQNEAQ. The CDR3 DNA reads TGTGCCAGCGCCCATGGATCCAATCAGCCCCAGCATTTT. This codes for CASAHGSNQPQHF. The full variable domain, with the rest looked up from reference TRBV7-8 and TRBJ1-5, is GAGVSQSPRYKVAKRGQDVALRCDPISGHVSLFWYQQALGQGPEFLTYFQNEAQLDKSGLPSDRFFAERPEGSVSTLKIQRTQQEDSAVYLCASAHGSNQPQHFGDGTRLSIL.

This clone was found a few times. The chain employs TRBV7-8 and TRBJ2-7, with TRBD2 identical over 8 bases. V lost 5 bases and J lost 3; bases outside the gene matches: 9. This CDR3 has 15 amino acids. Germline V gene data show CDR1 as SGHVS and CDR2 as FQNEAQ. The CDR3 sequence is CASSVPGTRRYEQYF. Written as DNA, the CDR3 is TGTGCCAGCAGCGTACCAGGGACTAGACGCTACGAGCAGTACTTC.

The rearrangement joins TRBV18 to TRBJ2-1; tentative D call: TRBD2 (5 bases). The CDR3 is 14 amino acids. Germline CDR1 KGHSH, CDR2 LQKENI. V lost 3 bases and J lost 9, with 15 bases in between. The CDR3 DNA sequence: TGTGCCAGCTCACCCGGACCGGGGAGCCGTGAGCAGTTCTTC. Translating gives CASSPGPGSREQFF.

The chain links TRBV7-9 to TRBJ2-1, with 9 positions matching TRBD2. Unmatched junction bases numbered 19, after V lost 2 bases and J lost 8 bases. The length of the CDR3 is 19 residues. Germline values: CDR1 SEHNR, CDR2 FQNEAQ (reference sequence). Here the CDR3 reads CASSLRGRVWREGGDEQFF. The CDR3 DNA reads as TGTGCCAGCAGCTTAAGGGGGAGGGTTTGGCGGGAGGGCGGGGATGAGCAGTTCTTC.

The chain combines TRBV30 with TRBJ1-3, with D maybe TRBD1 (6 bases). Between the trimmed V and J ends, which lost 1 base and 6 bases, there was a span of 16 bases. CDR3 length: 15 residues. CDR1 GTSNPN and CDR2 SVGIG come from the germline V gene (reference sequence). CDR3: CAWSEQGVIQNTIYF. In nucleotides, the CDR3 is TGTGCCTGGAGTGAACAGGGAGTTATTCAAAACACCATATATTTT.

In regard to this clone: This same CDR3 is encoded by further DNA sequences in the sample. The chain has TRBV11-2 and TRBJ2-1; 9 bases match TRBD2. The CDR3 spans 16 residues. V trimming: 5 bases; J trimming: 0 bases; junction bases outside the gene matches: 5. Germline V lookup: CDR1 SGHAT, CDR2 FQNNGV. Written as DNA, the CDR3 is TGTGCCAGCAGCCTTAGCGGGGGTAGCTCCTACAATGAGCAGTTCTTC. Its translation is CASSLSGGSSYNEQFF.

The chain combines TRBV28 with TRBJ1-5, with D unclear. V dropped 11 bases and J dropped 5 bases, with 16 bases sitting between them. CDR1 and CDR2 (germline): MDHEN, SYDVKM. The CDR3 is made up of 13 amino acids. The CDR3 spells CAATPQLDQPQHF. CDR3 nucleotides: TGTGCCGCGACCCCTCAATTGGATCAGCCCCAGCATTTT.

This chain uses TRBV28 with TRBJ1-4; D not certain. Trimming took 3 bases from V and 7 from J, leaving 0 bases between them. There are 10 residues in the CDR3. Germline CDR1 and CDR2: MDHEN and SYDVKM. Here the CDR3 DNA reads TGTGCCAGCAGTTTTGAAAAACTGTTTTTT. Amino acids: CASSFEKLFF.

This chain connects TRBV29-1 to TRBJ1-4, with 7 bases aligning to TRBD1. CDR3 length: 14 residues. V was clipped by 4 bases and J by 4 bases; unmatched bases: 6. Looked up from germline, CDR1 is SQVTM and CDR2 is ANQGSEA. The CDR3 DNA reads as TGCAGCGTTGGACAGGGATCAAGTAATGAAAAACTGTTTTTT. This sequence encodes CSVGQGSSNEKLFF.

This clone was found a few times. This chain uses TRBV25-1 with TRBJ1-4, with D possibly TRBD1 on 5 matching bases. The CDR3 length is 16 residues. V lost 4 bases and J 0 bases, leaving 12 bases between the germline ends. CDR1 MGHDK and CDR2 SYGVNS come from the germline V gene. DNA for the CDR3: TGTGCCAGCAGTGGCAGGGACGTTGCAACTAATGAAAAACTGTTTTTT. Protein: CASSGRDVATNEKLFF.

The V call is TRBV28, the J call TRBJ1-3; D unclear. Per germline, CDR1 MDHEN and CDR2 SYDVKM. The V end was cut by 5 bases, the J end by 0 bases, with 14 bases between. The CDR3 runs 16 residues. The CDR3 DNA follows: TGTGCCAGCAGTCCGCCGGCAGCTTACTCTGGAAACACCATATATTTT. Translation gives CASSPPAAYSGNTIYF.

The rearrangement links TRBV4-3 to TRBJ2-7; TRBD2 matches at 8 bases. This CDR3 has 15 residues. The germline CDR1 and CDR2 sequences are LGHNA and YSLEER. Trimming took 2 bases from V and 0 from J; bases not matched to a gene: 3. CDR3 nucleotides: TGCGCCAGCAGCCAAAGACTAGCGAACTCCTACGAGCAGTACTTC. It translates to CASSQRLANSYEQYF.

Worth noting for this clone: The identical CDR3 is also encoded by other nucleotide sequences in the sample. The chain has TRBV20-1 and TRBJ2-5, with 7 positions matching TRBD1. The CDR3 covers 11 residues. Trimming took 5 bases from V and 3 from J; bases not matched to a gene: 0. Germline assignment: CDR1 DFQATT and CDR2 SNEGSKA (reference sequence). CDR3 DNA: TGCAGTGCTGACAGGGAAGAGACCCAGTACTTC. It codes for CSADREETQYF.

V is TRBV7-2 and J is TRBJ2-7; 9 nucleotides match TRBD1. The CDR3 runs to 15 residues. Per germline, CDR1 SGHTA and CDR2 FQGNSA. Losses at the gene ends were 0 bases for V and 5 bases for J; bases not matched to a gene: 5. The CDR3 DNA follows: TGTGCCAGCAGCTTAGCCGGGACAGGGTCTCACGAGCAGTACTTC. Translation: CASSLAGTGSHEQYF.

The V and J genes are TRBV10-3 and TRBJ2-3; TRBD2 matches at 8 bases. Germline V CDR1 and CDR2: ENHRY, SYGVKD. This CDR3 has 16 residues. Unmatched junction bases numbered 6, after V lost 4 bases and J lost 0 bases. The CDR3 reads CAISGWLAGSTDTQYF. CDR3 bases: TGTGCCATCAGTGGGTGGCTAGCGGGCAGCACAGATACGCAGTATTTT.

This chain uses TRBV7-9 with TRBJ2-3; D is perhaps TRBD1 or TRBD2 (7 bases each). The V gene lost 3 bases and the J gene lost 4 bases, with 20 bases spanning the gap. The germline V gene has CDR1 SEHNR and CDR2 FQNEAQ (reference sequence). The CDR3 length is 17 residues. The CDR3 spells CASSFRGAGANSDTQYF. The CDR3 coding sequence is TGTGCCAGCAGCTTCAGGGGGGCGGGAGCAAACTCAGATACGCAGTATTTT.

In DNA, the CDR3 is TGTGCCAGCACTTCGGACCCAGGACCCGATCAGCCCCAGCATTTT. This translates into CASTSDPGPDQPQHF. The rearrangement links TRBV28 to TRBJ1-5; D unclear. Trimming took off 7 bases at V and 5 bases at J, with 18 bases between the two ends. Germline V gene data show CDR1 as MDHEN and CDR2 as SYDVKM. The CDR3 runs to 15 residues. Drawing the rest from reference TRBV28 and TRBJ1-5, the complete variable domain is DVKVTQSSRYLVKRTGEKVFLECVQDMDHENMFWYRQDPGLGLRLIYFSYDVKMKEKGDIPEGYSVSREKKERFSLILESASTNQTSMYLCASTSDPGPDQPQHFGDGTRLSIL.

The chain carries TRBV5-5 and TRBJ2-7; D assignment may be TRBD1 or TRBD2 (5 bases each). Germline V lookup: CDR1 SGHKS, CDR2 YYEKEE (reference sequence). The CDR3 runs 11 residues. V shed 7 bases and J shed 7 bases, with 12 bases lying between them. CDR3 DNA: TGTGCCAGCGAGGGGAGAGGGGAGCAGTACTTC. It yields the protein CASEGRGEQYF.

The CDR3 nucleotides are TGTGCCAGCAGCCCCCGACGCAATTCACCCCTCCACTTT. It specifies CASSPRRNSPLHF. The V call is TRBV7-9, the J call TRBJ1-6, with unresolved D. Trimming stripped 5 bases from V and 7 bases from J, with 9 bases between. Germline V gene lookup returns CDR1 SEHNR and CDR2 FQNEAQ (reference sequence). The CDR3 spans 13 residues.

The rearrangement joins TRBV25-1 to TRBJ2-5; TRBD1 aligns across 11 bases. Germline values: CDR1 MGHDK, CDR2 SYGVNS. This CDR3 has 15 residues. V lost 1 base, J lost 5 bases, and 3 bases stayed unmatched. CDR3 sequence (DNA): TGTGCCAGCAGTGAATGGGACAGGGGGAAGGAGACCCAGTACTTC. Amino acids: CASSEWDRGKETQYF.

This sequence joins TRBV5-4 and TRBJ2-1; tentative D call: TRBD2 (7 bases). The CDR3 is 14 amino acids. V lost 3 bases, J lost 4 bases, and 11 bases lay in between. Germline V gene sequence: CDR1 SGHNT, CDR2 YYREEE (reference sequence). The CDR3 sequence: CASSWRGPYNEQFF. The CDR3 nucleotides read TGTGCCAGCAGCTGGCGGGGGCCGTACAATGAGCAGTTCTTC.

CDR3 residues: CASRSWAGEQFF. DNA of the CDR3: TGTGCCAGCAGATCTTGGGCAGGAGAGCAGTTCTTC. The rearrangement joins TRBV7-2 to TRBJ2-1, with D uncertain. The V end lost 6 bases, the J end lost 10 bases, and 13 bases lay between the germline ends. Germline V CDR1 and CDR2: SGHTA, FQGNSA. The CDR3 is 12 residues long.

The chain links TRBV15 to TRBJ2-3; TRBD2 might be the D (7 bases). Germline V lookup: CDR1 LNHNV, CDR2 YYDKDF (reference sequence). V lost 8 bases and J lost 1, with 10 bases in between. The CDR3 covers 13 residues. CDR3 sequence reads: CATGGGGTDTQYF. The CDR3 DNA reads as TGTGCCACCGGCGGGGGCGGCACAGATACGCAGTATTTT.